One and the same sample provided the 20 T cell receptor beta chains below, sequenced in a study of blood T cell repertoires in COVID-19. Profiled with immunoSEQ multiplex PCR; TCRdb holds only in-frame clones, not every one. In the table there are approximately 280,000 clones, roughly 85% of which are singletons. The sequenced sample was peripheral blood. Source of these receptors: a man in his fifties with active or convalescent COVID-19.

The chain is built from TRBV24-1 and TRBJ1-5; no definite D call. Deletions cut 3 bases from V and 9 bases from J, with 17 bases between. This CDR3 is built from 15 residues. The germline V gene encodes CDR1 KGHDR and CDR2 SFDVKD. The CDR3 DNA is TGTGCCACCAGTGATCCGGGAAAACCCCTTGGGCCCCAGCATTTT. This translates into CATSDPGKPLGPQHF.

The CDR3 sequence is CASSQVGLEQYF. In DNA form, the CDR3 reads TGTGCCAGCAGCCAAGTAGGACTAGAGCAGTACTTC. The chain couples TRBV3-1 (or the pseudogene TRBV3-2) to TRBJ2-7, with D possibly being TRBD2 (6 bases). Trimming took off 1 base at V and 7 bases at J, with 8 bases between the two ends. The CDR3 spans 12 residues. Germline CDR1 LGHDT, CDR2 YNNKEL (reference sequence).

The rearrangement joins TRBV27 to TRBJ1-5, with a possible D match to TRBD1 (6 bases). CDR1 and CDR2 from the germline V gene are MNHEY and SMNVEV (reference sequence). The CDR3 has 14 residues. V lost 3 bases and J lost 4, with 10 bases in between. In DNA form, the CDR3 reads TGTGCCAGCAGTTTTAGGGGGGGGAATCAGCCCCAGCATTTT. This translates into CASSFRGGNQPQHF.

The J gene is TRBJ2-7, the V gene TRBV5-6; unclear D gene. Per the germline V gene, CDR1 is SGHDT and CDR2 is YYEEEE. Trimming took 0 bases from V and 0 from J, leaving 4 bases between them. The CDR3 runs to 13 residues. The CDR3 sequence: CASSLAVSYEQYF. CDR3 bases: TGTGCCAGCAGCTTGGCGGTCTCCTACGAGCAGTACTTC.

This clone was picked up one time. The V gene is TRBV6-2 or TRBV6-3, the J gene TRBJ1-5; D gene ambiguous. The germline V gene encodes CDR1 MNHEY and CDR2 SVGEGT. Trimming left V 4 bases short and J 4 bases short, with 11 bases between. This CDR3 is built from 14 residues. CDR3 in amino acids: CASSSAGQNQPQHF. CDR3 DNA: TGTGCCAGCAGTTCGGCAGGCCAGAATCAGCCCCAGCATTTT.

This clone was seen only once. The chain is built from TRBV21-1 and TRBJ2-7; TRBD2 is taken as the D call from the table, unchecked against the DNA. TRBV21-1 is tagged as a pseudogene. The CDR3 sequence is 14 residues long. CDR3 loop: CASSKTAESYEQYF. As DNA, the CDR3 is TGTGCCAGCAGCAAAACGGCGGAGTCGTACGAGCAGTACTTC.

The chain links TRBV4-1 to TRBJ1-2, with TRBD1 matching over 9 bases. The CDR3 runs 17 residues. The J segment lost 3 bases and the V segment lost 3 bases, leaving 11 bases of the junction unmatched. Germline V gives CDR1 MGHRA, CDR2 YSYEKL. The CDR3: CASSQIPQGARYYGYTF. In DNA, the CDR3 is TGCGCCAGCAGCCAGATCCCACAGGGGGCGCGGTACTATGGCTACACCTTC.

The DNA for the CDR3 is TGCGCCAGCAGCCAAGATGGGCTGAAGCAGCCCCAGCATTTT. This codes for CASSQDGLKQPQHF. The gene calls are TRBV4-3 and TRBJ1-5; unclear D gene. CDR1 and CDR2 (germline): LGHNA, YSLEER. The V gene lost 0 bases and the J gene lost 7 bases, with 10 bases spanning the gap. The CDR3 totals 14 residues.

This chain uses TRBV10-3 with TRBJ2-7, with 13 bases lining up with TRBD2. V shed 3 bases and J 2 bases; nucleotides not matched to a gene: 4. Germline CDR1 is ENHRY and CDR2 is SYGVKD. The CDR3 has 16 amino acids. The CDR3 loop is CAISDLGLAGAYEQYF. The CDR3 DNA reads as TGTGCCATCAGTGATTTAGGACTAGCGGGGGCCTACGAGCAGTACTTC.

This clone was counted once. The chain joins TRBV2 to TRBJ2-2; 7 bases map to TRBD1. Germline V gene sequence: CDR1 SNHLY, CDR2 FYNNEI. V was pared by 5 bases and J by 4 bases, with 7 bases of the junction left unmatched. The CDR3 spans 15 residues. DNA of the CDR3: TGTGCCAGCAGTTCCGGGACAGATCGCACCGGGGAGCTGTTTTTT. Amino acid sequence: CASSSGTDRTGELFF. Full variable domain (outside the CDR3, taken from reference TRBV2 and TRBJ2-2): EPEVTQTPSHQVTQMGQEVILRCVPISNHLYFYWYRQILGQKVEFLVSFYNNEISEKSEIFDDQFSVERPDGSNFTLKIRSTKLEDSAMYFCASSSGTDRTGELFFGEGSRLTVL.

This clone was seen a single time. The chain joins TRBV9 to TRBJ2-7; D might be TRBD1 (6 bases). V lost 4 bases, J lost 0 bases, and 14 bases lay in between. This CDR3 spans 15 amino acids. Germline V gene data show CDR1 as SGDLS and CDR2 as YYNGEE. The CDR3 nucleotides read TGTGCCAGCAGCCGGGACATCTCTACCTCCTACGAGCAGTACTTC. This translates into CASSRDISTSYEQYF.

V is TRBV7-8 and J is TRBJ2-2; 9 nucleotides align to TRBD2. The CDR3 is 20 amino acids. Germline V gene sequence: CDR1 SGHVS, CDR2 FQNEAQ. The trim removed 5 bases at V and 0 bases at J, leaving 16 bases unmatched. The DNA of the CDR3 is TGTGCCAGCAGCCCGCGCCTAGCGGGACCTCTTTCCGCGAACACCGGGGAGCTGTTTTTT. Encoded protein: CASSPRLAGPLSANTGELFF.

This clone was recorded a few times. The genes are TRBV28 and TRBJ2-1, with a tentative D call TRBD2 (5 bases). The CDR3 covers 16 residues. Germline V gene lookup returns CDR1 MDHEN and CDR2 SYDVKM. The V end was cut by 7 bases, the J end by 0 bases, with 16 bases between. CDR3 amino acids: CASTPGSVRSYNEQFF. As DNA, the CDR3 is TGTGCCAGCACCCCGGGGAGCGTTCGCTCCTACAATGAGCAGTTCTTC.

The rearrangement links TRBV28 to TRBJ2-7; D unresolved. Trimming took off 7 bases at V and 7 bases at J, with 17 bases between the two ends. The CDR3 totals 13 residues. The germline V gene encodes CDR1 MDHEN and CDR2 SYDVKM. This CDR3 reads CASTPNPQMEQYF. CDR3 sequence (DNA): TGTGCCAGCACACCGAACCCTCAGATGGAGCAGTACTTC.

This sequence joins TRBV7-9 and TRBJ1-1; D possibly corresponds to TRBD1 (5 bases). The CDR3 has 12 residues. Germline CDR1 is SEHNR and CDR2 is FQNEAQ (reference sequence). With 4 bases removed from V and 10 bases from J, the gap between germline ends came to 13 bases. CDR3 sequence: CASSSTRDRAFF. The CDR3 nucleotides read TGTGCCAGCAGCTCCACCAGGGATCGAGCTTTCTTT. Drawing the rest from reference TRBV7-9 and TRBJ1-1, the complete variable domain is DTGVSQNPRHKITKRGQNVTFRCDPISEHNRLYWYRQTLGQGPEFLTYFQNEAQLEKSRLLSDRFSAERPKGSFSTLEIQRTEQGDSAMYLCASSSTRDRAFFGQGTRLTVV.

The chain couples TRBV6-5 to TRBJ2-3; TRBD2 aligns across 7 bases. The length of the CDR3 is 15 residues. The germline gives CDR1 MNHEY, CDR2 SVGAGI. Trimming took 6 bases from V and 6 from J; bases not matched to a gene: 12. CDR3 loop: CASSRRRGSGDTQYF. CDR3 nucleotide sequence: TGTGCCAGCAGCCGTCGTCGCGGGAGTGGCGATACGCAGTATTTT.

CDR3 region: CSVIPGLNSYEQYF. The CDR3 DNA reads as TGCAGCGTGATACCGGGACTTAACTCCTACGAGCAGTACTTC. The V gene is TRBV29-1, the J gene TRBJ2-7; tentative D call: TRBD2 (6 bases). The CDR3 totals 14 residues. The germline gives CDR1 SQVTM, CDR2 ANQGSEA. V lost 6 bases to trimming and J lost 0 bases, with 15 bases between them.

The chain has TRBV11-2 and TRBJ1-5, with 7 bases fitting TRBD1. Looked up from germline, CDR1 is SGHAT and CDR2 is FQNNGV. The CDR3 runs 14 residues. V trimming: 5 bases; J trimming: 3 bases; junction bases outside the gene matches: 4. The CDR3 nucleotides read TGTGCCAGCAGCCTGACAGGGCCCAATCAGCCCCAGCATTTT. Translated, it gives CASSLTGPNQPQHF. Together with reference TRBV11-2 and TRBJ1-5, the CDR3 gives the full variable domain: EAGVAQSPRYKIIEKRQSVAFWCNPISGHATLYWYQQILGQGPKLLIQFQNNGVVDDSQLPKDRFSAERLKGVDSTLKIQPAKLEDSAVYLCASSLTGPNQPQHFGDGTRLSIL.

The chain carries TRBV5-1 and TRBJ1-4; 7 bases match TRBD1. The CDR3 spans 14 residues. With V trimmed by 0 bases and J by 6 bases, 2 bases remained unmatched. Germline CDR1 and CDR2: SGHRS and YFSETQ. This chain's CDR3 is CASSLGQGDEKLFF. As DNA, the CDR3 is TGCGCCAGCAGCTTGGGACAGGGTGATGAAAAACTGTTTTTT.

Regarding this clone: The sample has other DNA sequences that encode this CDR3 too. The chain joins TRBV15 to TRBJ1-4; 7 bases line up with TRBD1. Germline CDR1 LNHNV, CDR2 YYDKDF (reference sequence). This CDR3 has 16 residues. Trimming at V came to 3 bases and at J to 1 base, leaving 5 bases not matched to a gene. Here the CDR3 DNA reads TGTGCCACCAGCAGCAGAACAGGGGTAACTAATGAAAAACTGTTTTTT. Protein: CATSSRTGVTNEKLFF. The whole variable domain, filled in from reference TRBV15 and TRBJ1-4, reads DAMVIQNPRYQVTQFGKPVTLSCSQTLNHNVMYWYQQKSSQAPKLLFHYYDKDFNNEADTPDNFQSRRPNTSFCFLDIRSPGLGDTAMYLCATSSRTGVTNEKLFFGSGTQLSVL.